The 27 T cell receptor beta chains below come from one sample, sequenced in a study of CD8+ T cells in alopecia areata. Treatment noted: oral pan-JAK inhibitor, 5-10 mg twice daily. Reverse transcribed after extraction, RNA yielded cDNA as the sequencing template. The method was immunoSEQ multiplex PCR; TCRdb's version includes in-frame clones alone and lacks a portion of them. The table shows some 240,000 clones, with 50% to 60% occurring only once. The sample here was CD4+ T cells sorted from blood, taken at week 4, from a patient treated with tofacitinib. The receptors originated from a human donor with alopecia areata.

The chain joins TRBV9 to TRBJ1-2; perhaps TRBD1 as D (5 bases). The CDR3 consists of 16 residues. Germline-derived CDR1 and CDR2 are SGDLS and YYNGEE. Trimming took off 7 bases at V and 4 bases at J, with 23 bases between the two ends. CDR3 protein: CASHDSHRTLSYGYTF. As DNA, the CDR3 is TGTGCCAGCCACGATAGTCACAGGACCCTTTCCTATGGCTACACCTTC. Full variable domain (remainder filled in from reference TRBV9 and TRBJ1-2): DSGVTQTPKHLITATGQRVTLRCSPRSGDLSVYWYQQSLDQGLQFLIQYYNGEERAKGNILERFSAQQFPDLHSELNLSSLELGDSALYFCASHDSHRTLSYGYTFGSGTRLTVV.

The chain couples TRBV14 to TRBJ1-1; D ambiguous. The CDR3 totals 12 residues. Germline assignment: CDR1 SGHDN and CDR2 FVKESK. The germline V and J ends were trimmed by 6 bases and 2 bases, with 7 bases remaining between them. The CDR3 DNA reads TGTGCCAGCAGTCGGCCTAACACTGAAGCTTTCTTT. Translating it yields CASSRPNTEAFF.

The gene calls are TRBV2 and TRBJ2-1, with D tentatively TRBD2 (6 bases). The ends were cut back, 4 bases at V and 8 bases at J, with 12 bases in the middle. Germline-derived CDR1 and CDR2 are SNHLY and FYNNEI. The CDR3 is 13 amino acids. CDR3 nucleotides: TGTGCCAGCAGTGTGGGCGGGGTCTATGAGCAGTTCTTC. Translated, it gives CASSVGGVYEQFF.

The rearrangement uses TRBV10-3 and TRBJ2-5; 9 bases match TRBD2. The CDR3 has 14 residues. V trimming: 5 bases; J trimming: 1 base; junction bases outside the gene matches: 2. The V gene's germline CDR1 is ENHRY and CDR2 SYGVKD. The CDR3 DNA follows: TGTGCCATCAGTAAAGCGGGGGGCCAAGAGACCCAGTACTTC. Protein sequence: CAISKAGGQETQYF.

In this sample, this clone turned up many times. In DNA form, the CDR3 reads TGTGCCAGCAAGGGAGAGGCGGCATACACTGAAGCTTTCTTT. Translation gives CASKGEAAYTEAFF. The gene calls are TRBV6-6 and TRBJ1-1; D unresolved. With 7 bases removed from V and 3 bases from J, the gap between germline ends came to 15 bases. Germline CDR1 MNHNY, CDR2 SVGAGI (reference sequence). This CDR3 spans 14 amino acids.

V and J are TRBV12-5 and TRBJ2-3; 8 bases match TRBD2. CDR1 LGHNT and CDR2 FRNRAP come from the germline V gene. V was clipped by 5 bases and J by 9 bases; unmatched bases: 10. CDR3 length: 14 amino acids. The CDR3 DNA reads as TGTGCTAGTGGTATCGCCGGGGGGGTCAGCACGCAGTATTTT. This translates into CASGIAGGVSTQYF.

On this clone: The same CDR3 arises from other DNA sequences in this sample as well. The chain uses TRBV5-1 and TRBJ2-7; 7 bases line up with TRBD1. After removal of 0 bases from V and 6 bases from J, the junction contained 0 bases not matched to a gene. Germline lookup yields CDR1 SGHRS and CDR2 YFSETQ. The CDR3 covers 12 residues. The CDR3 protein is CASSLGTGEQYF. CDR3 bases: TGCGCCAGCAGCTTGGGGACAGGCGAGCAGTACTTC. The variable domain in full, completed from reference TRBV5-1 and TRBJ2-7, reads KAGVTQTPRYLIKTRGQQVTLSCSPISGHRSVSWYQQTPGQGLQFLFEYFSETQRNKGNFPGRFSGRQFSNSRSEMNVSTLELGDSALYLCASSLGTGEQYFGPGTRLTVT.

The V gene is TRBV6-1, the J gene TRBJ2-5, with 7 positions matching TRBD1. The CDR3 extends over 12 amino acids. The ends lost 7 bases at V and 11 bases at J; junction bases unmatched: 10. Germline V gene lookup returns CDR1 MNHNS and CDR2 SASEGT. CDR3 residues: CASTEDGRGQYF. The CDR3 nucleotides read TGTGCCAGCACCGAAGATGGCAGGGGGCAGTACTTC.

V gene TRBV7-2 combines with J gene TRBJ1-4; D remains unclear. Trimming removed 2 bases at V and 4 bases at J, with 8 bases between. This CDR3 is 14 amino acids long. In germline, CDR1 is SGHTA, CDR2 FQGNSA. DNA for the CDR3: TGTGCCAGCAGCTTAAGAGGGATTAATGAAAAACTGTTTTTT. This sequence encodes CASSLRGINEKLFF.

This clone came up a few times. This sequence joins TRBV2 and TRBJ1-6, with TRBD1 identical over 7 bases. Germline CDR1 reads SNHLY; CDR2 reads FYNNEI. The V and J ends lost 7 bases and 1 base, in that order; junction bases with no gene match: 7. This CDR3 has 16 amino acids. This CDR3 reads CASTKDRVSYNSPLHF. CDR3 bases: TGTGCCAGCACCAAAGACAGGGTGTCCTATAATTCACCCCTCCACTTT.

V gene TRBV4-3 combines with J gene TRBJ2-3, with a possible D match to TRBD2 (5 bases). CDR3 size: 15 residues. V lost 8 bases and J lost 0, with 15 bases in between. The germline V gene encodes CDR1 LGHNA and CDR2 YSLEER. CDR3 sequence (DNA): TGCGCCAGCGGTGAGGGCCCCGCAAGCACAGATACGCAGTATTTT. Translation: CASGEGPASTDTQYF.

The V and J genes are TRBV9 and TRBJ2-3, with a weak D call TRBD1 (5 bases). The CDR3 covers 12 residues. Trimming removed 3 bases from V and 5 bases from J, with 7 bases in between. CDR1 SGDLS and CDR2 YYNGEE come from the germline V gene. CDR3 DNA sequence: TGTGCCAGCAGCGCTACAGGAGATACGCAGTATTTT. Translated: CASSATGDTQYF.

A few counts support this clone. The V call is TRBV19, the J call TRBJ2-1, with D possibly TRBD2 on 6 matching bases. V lost 7 bases and J 3 bases, leaving 19 bases between the germline ends. This CDR3 has 16 amino acids. Germline V gives CDR1 LNHDA, CDR2 SQIVND (reference sequence). CDR3 sequence (DNA): TGTGCCAGTACCCAGAGCGGGCACACAAACTACAATGAGCAGTTCTTC. Residues: CASTQSGHTNYNEQFF.

The rearrangement links TRBV15 to TRBJ1-1; no reliable D call. Germline CDR1 is LNHNV and CDR2 is YYDKDF (reference sequence). Deletions cut 0 bases from V and 5 bases from J, with 13 bases between. This CDR3 is built from 15 residues. CDR3 in amino acids: CATSRDRRVSTEAFF. Here the CDR3 DNA reads TGTGCCACCAGCAGAGACAGGAGGGTATCGACTGAAGCTTTCTTT.

The chain combines TRBV15 with TRBJ1-2, with D possibly being TRBD1 (6 bases). Germline values: CDR1 LNHNV, CDR2 YYDKDF (reference sequence). The CDR3 runs to 16 residues. Trimming cost V 0 bases and J 6 bases, with 17 bases left between them. Written as DNA, the CDR3 is TGTGCCACCAGCAGAGACAGGATACACGGACAGCATGGCTACACCTTC. Residues: CATSRDRIHGQHGYTF.

This clone occurred a few times. The rearrangement joins TRBV10-3 to TRBJ2-7; D might be TRBD2 (5 bases). V was trimmed by 2 bases and J by 3 bases, leaving 8 bases between them. Germline V gene lookup returns CDR1 ENHRY and CDR2 SYGVKD. The CDR3 runs to 13 residues. CDR3 DNA sequence: TGTGCCATCAGTGAGAGCGGACTCTACGAGCAGTACTTC. Encoded protein: CAISESGLYEQYF.

Worth noting for this clone: The sample carries other DNA sequences with the same CDR3. The V and J genes are TRBV18 and TRBJ1-3, with D uncertain. CDR1 is KGHSH, CDR2 LQKENI, per germline. CDR3 length: 14 amino acids. The V gene lost 2 bases and the J gene lost 1 base, with 6 bases spanning the gap. Here the CDR3 DNA reads TGTGCCAGCTCACCAGGGTCGTCTGGAAACACCATATATTTT. Its translation: CASSPGSSGNTIYF.

The CDR3: CASSQGTSDAGYTF. The DNA of the CDR3 is TGTGCCAGCAGCCAAGGGACATCGGACGCAGGCTACACCTTC. The chain employs TRBV14 and TRBJ1-2; D might be TRBD1 (5 bases). Per the germline V gene, CDR1 is SGHDN and CDR2 is FVKESK. The CDR3 covers 14 residues. The ends were cut back, 1 base at V and 8 bases at J, with 14 bases in the middle. Full variable domain (rest looked up from reference TRBV14 and TRBJ1-2): EAGVTQFPSHSVIEKGQTVTLRCDPISGHDNLYWYRRVMGKEIKFLLHFVKESKQDESGMPNNRFLAERTGGTYSTLKVQPAELEDSGVYFCASSQGTSDAGYTFGSGTRLTVV.

This sequence joins TRBV23-1 and TRBJ2-1, with D perhaps being TRBD1 or TRBD2 (5 bases each). TRBV23-1 is placed among ORFs of uncertain function. CDR3 length: 19 amino acids. V lost 0 bases, J lost 4 bases, and 22 bases lay in between. CDR3 in DNA: TGCGCCAGCAGTCAATCGGAAGATATTGGGGGTCGACCTTACAATGAGCAGTTCTTC. This sequence encodes CASSQSEDIGGRPYNEQFF.

CDR3 in amino acids: CASSQSQNTEAFF. DNA of the CDR3: TGTGCCAGCAGCCAGAGTCAGAACACTGAAGCTTTCTTT. The chain employs TRBV14 and TRBJ1-1; D remains unclear. Trimming cost V 3 bases and J 1 base, with 6 bases left between them. Germline-derived CDR1 and CDR2 are SGHDN and FVKESK. This CDR3 is built from 13 residues.

The J gene is TRBJ1-1, the V gene TRBV10-3, with 7 bases that match TRBD1. Per the germline V gene, CDR1 is ENHRY and CDR2 is SYGVKD. This CDR3 is 13 amino acids long. J was trimmed by 2 bases and V by 10 bases; bases with no gene match: 7. The CDR3 DNA is TGTGCCACAACCGGGACAGATAACACTGAAGCTTTCTTT. Translating gives CATTGTDNTEAFF.

This chain uses TRBV30 with TRBJ1-6; TRBD1 matches at 11 bases. Germline CDR1 reads GTSNPN; CDR2 reads SVGIG (reference sequence). CDR3 length equals 13 residues. The ends lost 3 bases at V and 8 bases at J; junction bases unmatched: 0. CDR3 DNA sequence: TGTGCCTGGAGGGGACAGGGGGATTCACCCCTCCACTTT. Translation: CAWRGQGDSPLHF.

This chain joins TRBV29-1 and TRBJ2-2, with D perhaps being TRBD1 or TRBD2 (5 bases each). The CDR3 contains 12 residues. Trimming removed 7 bases from V and 5 bases from J, with 11 bases in between. The germline gives CDR1 SQVTM, CDR2 ANQGSEA. CDR3 sequence (DNA): TGCAGCGCCGGGGCCGGGACCGGGGAGCTGTTTTTT. It translates to CSAGAGTGELFF.

This rearrangement joins TRBV5-1 to TRBJ2-3, with 12 positions matching TRBD2. V lost 2 bases to trimming and J lost 0 bases; unmatched junction nucleotides: 25. The CDR3 totals 24 residues. Looked up from germline, CDR1 is SGHRS and CDR2 is YFSETQ. CDR3 bases: TGCGCCAGCAGCTTACCCGGTCGGACTAGCGGGGATCGTCGGTTTTTCCCGAGCACAGATACGCAGTATTTT. Its protein product is CASSLPGRTSGDRRFFPSTDTQYF.

J is TRBJ2-3 and V is TRBV30; the match to TRBD1 covers 8 bases. Unmatched junction bases numbered 2, after V lost 0 bases and J lost 6 bases. Germline CDR1 is GTSNPN and CDR2 is SVGIG (reference sequence). The CDR3 has 13 amino acids. In nucleotides, the CDR3 is TGTGCCTGGAGTGTAACAGGGGGGGATACGCAGTATTTT. Translating gives CAWSVTGGDTQYF.

The V and J genes are TRBV25-1 and TRBJ1-1; D possibly corresponds to TRBD1 (6 bases). The V and J ends lost 1 base and 3 bases respectively, with 12 bases between them. Per germline, CDR1 MGHDK and CDR2 SYGVNS. This CDR3 is built from 15 residues. CDR3 in amino acids: CASSESRGRYTEAFF. Written as DNA, the CDR3 is TGTGCCAGCAGTGAATCGCGGGGGCGTTACACTGAAGCTTTCTTT.

The chain joins TRBV30 to TRBJ1-6, with TRBD1 matching over 10 bases. Germline trimming cut 0 bases from V and 9 bases from J; bases unmatched to any gene: 5. This CDR3 is built from 15 residues. Germline assignment: CDR1 GTSNPN and CDR2 SVGIG (reference sequence). The CDR3 region is CAWSVSDRGSSPLHF. In DNA form, the CDR3 reads TGTGCCTGGAGTGTATCGGACAGGGGGAGTTCACCCCTCCACTTT.